Given below is one TCR beta chain in context. Its antigen specificity is not known. No much larger clonotype is one base removed from it; base qualities were not supplied. These data belong to a study of cytomegalovirus exposure and HLA in healthy donors (dated by TCRdb to 2015 to 2018). For the wider study: According to a later analysis, one platform produced both the roughly 120 validation repertoires and the roughly 640 repertoires of the first cohort. To predict cytomegalovirus infection status, the study combined high-throughput TCR immunosequencing, statistical association of individual TCRs with disease status, and machine learning. Along with the 666-subject first cohort, a separate validation cohort of around 110 different subjects was used. The study was designed to test whether signatures of past pathogen exposure could be identified by cataloging public T cell receptors. The study at large found these results: Subsequent analysis determined that TCRs grouped into clusters in the first cohort also showed a tendency toward co-occurrence across the approximately 120 validation repertoires, and roughly 94% of cluster scores exceeded 0. A few of the identified cytomegalovirus-associated TCR beta chains were confirmed in vitro to be specific for cytomegalovirus antigens. The study listed over 150 TCR beta chains as associated with cytomegalovirus. The authors suggested that the approach could potentially be generalized to other disease states and immunological phenotypes. Most TCR sequences were seen in very few donors, while some public TCRs were found in many individuals. In both the original and validation cohorts, the classifier was reported to diagnose cytomegalovirus status with high specificity and sensitivity. All 120 or so repertoires were used to score co-occurrence in the validation cohort in a later analysis, because that analysis had no HLA typing for the cohort.

The library relied on the immunoSEQ multiplex PCR assay. The paper's processing steps were these. A statistical classification framework was developed to diagnose cytomegalovirus status using the catalog of TCR beta chain sequences. TCRdb carries this immuneACCESS record with in-frame sequences only. Its versions omit some clonotypes, under half of them owing to an unresolved V gene in the studies checked, with the rest unexplained. V, J and clone size were drawn from that table, and D and trimming were deduced from the DNA. The sample records hundreds of thousands of clones, more than 85% of which are singletons. Jointly, the top ten make up 9.5% to 15% of the sample. The donors belonged to the validation cohort of about 110 subjects, which was separate from the approximately 680-subject first cohort. The germline V gene gives CDR1 as SGHAT and CDR2 as FQNNGV. Including the terminal cysteine and phenylalanine, the CDR3 comprises 12 residues. This entry keeps only the CDR3 DNA: 36 bases, framed from base 1. The trim is 1 base for V and 7 bases for J, with a gap of 5 bases between the germline ends.

This receptor was obtained from a man aged 18 to 29 in good health and CMV-seropositive. The rearrangement combines TRBV11-2 with TRBJ2-1; the D gene lacks a confident call. Sequencing input: PBMCs. Read as DNA, the sequence is TGTGCCAGCAGCTTAGGGATGAATGAGCAGTTCTTC. Translated, this is CASSLGMNEQFF.